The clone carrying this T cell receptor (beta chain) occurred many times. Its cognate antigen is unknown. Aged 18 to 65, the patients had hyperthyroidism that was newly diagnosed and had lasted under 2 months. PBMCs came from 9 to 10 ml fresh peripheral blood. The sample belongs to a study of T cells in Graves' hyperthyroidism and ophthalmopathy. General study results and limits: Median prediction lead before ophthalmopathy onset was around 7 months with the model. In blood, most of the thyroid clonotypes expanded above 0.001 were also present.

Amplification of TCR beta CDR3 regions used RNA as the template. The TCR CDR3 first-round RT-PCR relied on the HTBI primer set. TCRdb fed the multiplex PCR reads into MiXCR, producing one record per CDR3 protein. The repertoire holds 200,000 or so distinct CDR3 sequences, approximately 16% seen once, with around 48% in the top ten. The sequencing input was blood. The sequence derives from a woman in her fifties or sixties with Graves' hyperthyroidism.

CDR3 sequence reads: CASSGPGLAGNYEQYF. The CDR3 DNA follows: TGTGCCAGCAGCGGTCCGGGACTAGCGGGTAACTACGAGCAGTACTTC. The chain carries TRBV5-6 and TRBJ2-7, with 12 bases fitting TRBD2. Germline V gene sequence: CDR1 SGHDT, CDR2 YYEEEE. The CDR3 length is 16 residues. V shed 4 bases, J shed 3 bases, and the junction held 8 bases outside the gene matches.